The clone carrying this TCR beta chain has at least ten counts. CDR1 and CDR2 from the germline V gene are SGHVS and FNYEAQ. V dropped 0 bases and J dropped 7 bases, with 3 bases sitting between them. The CDR3 sequence is 12 residues long. These data come from a study of T cells in Graves' hyperthyroidism and ophthalmopathy. TCR beta CDR3 region amplification was performed from RNA transcripts. TCR CDR3 underwent first-round RT-PCR with the HTBI primer set. TCRdb analysed the multiplex PCR reads with MiXCR anew, one entry per CDR3 protein. The profile shows hundreds of thousands of distinct CDR3 sequences, 15% to 19% of them singletons.

The chain employs TRBV7-6 and TRBJ2-2; no firm D call. Sequenced sample: blood. The TCR originated in a woman aged 18-29 years with Graves' hyperthyroidism. The DNA for the CDR3 is TGTGCCAGCAGCTTAGCGGGCGGGGAGCTGTTTTTT. Translating it yields CASSLAGGELFF.